These 29 T cell receptor beta chains share one sample of origin, sequenced in a study of T cells in Graves' hyperthyroidism and ophthalmopathy. RNA transcripts gave rise to amplified TCR beta CDR3 regions. The HTBI primer set drove a first-round RT-PCR of the TCR CDR3. Each CDR3 protein is one row after TCRdb ran MiXCR on the multiplex PCR reads. Of some 150,000 distinct CDR3 sequences listed, approximately 20% are singletons. Sequenced: blood. These receptors were collected from a woman aged 50 to 65 with Graves' hyperthyroidism that later progressed to Graves' ophthalmopathy.

This clonotype was observed at least ten times. The chain employs TRBV27 and TRBJ1-2; the match to TRBD1 covers 9 bases. Germline lookup yields CDR1 MNHEY and CDR2 SMNVEV (reference sequence). Germline trimming cut 6 bases from V and 5 bases from J; bases unmatched to any gene: 1. This CDR3 comprises 12 residues. The CDR3 loop is CASSGTGYGYTF. Here the CDR3 DNA reads TGTGCCAGCAGCGGGACAGGGTATGGCTACACCTTC.

This clonotype was detected ten times or more. This sequence joins TRBV24-1 and TRBJ2-3; 7 bases line up with TRBD1. The V and J ends lost 1 base and 1 base, in that order; junction bases with no gene match: 4. The germline V gene has CDR1 KGHDR and CDR2 SFDVKD. The CDR3 is 16 amino acids. The CDR3: CATSDFGTEGTDTQYF. CDR3 DNA sequence: TGTGCCACCAGTGATTTTGGGACAGAAGGCACAGATACGCAGTATTTT.

This clonotype has more than one count but fewer than ten. The V call is TRBV6-1, the J call TRBJ1-2, with 10 bases fitting TRBD1. The CDR3 covers 13 residues. The germline gives CDR1 MNHNS, CDR2 SASEGT. The ends lost 6 bases at V and 7 bases at J; junction bases unmatched: 5. Here the CDR3 DNA reads TGTGCCAGCAGCCCCGGGACAGGGGCTGGCTACACCTTC. It codes for CASSPGTGAGYTF.

This clonotype was found many times. V is TRBV7-3 and J is TRBJ1-1, with D unresolved. The CDR3 loop spans 13 amino acids. V gave up 2 bases and J gave up 2 bases, with 6 bases separating them. Germline V gives CDR1 SGHTA, CDR2 FQGTGA. The DNA for the CDR3 is TGTGCCAGCAGCTTACACAAAAACACTGAAGCTTTCTTT. This codes for CASSLHKNTEAFF. The whole variable domain, filled in from reference TRBV7-3 and TRBJ1-1, reads GAGVSQTPSNKVTEKGKYVELRCDPISGHTALYWYRQSLGQGPEFLIYFQGTGAADDSGLPNDRFFAVRPEGSVSTLKIQRTERGDSAVYLCASSLHKNTEAFFGQGTRLTVV.

The sample holds many counts of this clonotype. The chain recombines TRBV6-2 or TRBV6-3 with TRBJ1-2, with TRBD1 as a possible D gene (6 bases). This CDR3 comprises 14 residues. Trimming shortened V by 6 bases and J by 5 bases, and 16 bases separated the two germline ends. From germline, CDR1 is MNHEY and CDR2 SVGEGT. CDR3 bases: TGTGCCAGCAGCCTCGGGACACTGGGATATGGCTACACCTTC. Encoded protein: CASSLGTLGYGYTF.

This clonotype has only a few counts. The chain has TRBV20-1 and TRBJ2-2, with 8 bases aligning to TRBD2. Trimming cost V 1 base and J 4 bases; bases outside gene matches: 5. Looked up from germline, CDR1 is DFQATT and CDR2 is SNEGSKA (reference sequence). The CDR3 has 15 residues. CDR3 amino acids: CSARVSGRRTGELFF. The CDR3 coding sequence is TGCAGTGCTAGAGTAAGCGGGAGACGCACCGGGGAGCTGTTTTTT.

This clonotype was observed at least ten times. The gene calls are TRBV20-1 and TRBJ2-3; 11 nucleotides agree with TRBD1. V lost 1 base to trimming and J lost 5 bases; unmatched junction nucleotides: 17. The CDR3 spans 19 residues. Germline V gene lookup returns CDR1 DFQATT and CDR2 SNEGSKA (reference sequence). CDR3 in DNA: TGCAGTGCTAGAGGAGTCCTACGCCGTGGGACAGGGGGGGGAGATACGCAGTATTTT. Encoded protein: CSARGVLRRGTGGGDTQYF.

This clonotype was seen a handful of times. The rearrangement uses TRBV14 and TRBJ2-3, with D uncertain. The CDR3 runs 15 residues. V dropped 4 bases and J dropped 0 bases, with 11 bases sitting between them. Germline V gene lookup returns CDR1 SGHDN and CDR2 FVKESK. CDR3 in DNA: TGTGCCAGCAGCCCCGGCAGGTCTAGCACAGATACGCAGTATTTT. Its protein product is CASSPGRSSTDTQYF.

This clonotype was picked up many times. The V gene is TRBV2, the J gene TRBJ2-7; no clear D gene. Germline-derived CDR1 and CDR2 are SNHLY and FYNNEI. Deletions cut 2 bases from V and 7 bases from J, with 6 bases between. The CDR3 is 11 residues long. The CDR3, as DNA: TGTGCCAGCAGTGAACGATATGAGCAGTACTTC. Residues: CASSERYEQYF.

This clonotype showed up many times. This chain links TRBV11-2 with TRBJ2-2; weak D call: TRBD1 (5 bases). Between the trimmed V and J ends, which lost 0 bases and 5 bases, there was a span of 10 bases. Germline-derived CDR1 and CDR2 are SGHAT and FQNNGV. The CDR3 loop spans 15 amino acids. The CDR3 spells CASSLEGVGTGELFF. The CDR3 coding sequence is TGTGCCAGCAGCTTAGAAGGGGTTGGGACCGGGGAGCTGTTTTTT.

This clonotype was detected many times. CDR3 coding DNA: TGTGCCAGCAGCGATAGTCCCCGGGAATACGAGTCCAATGAGCAGTTCTTC. This translates into CASSDSPREYESNEQFF. The chain couples TRBV9 to TRBJ2-1; D perhaps matches TRBD2 (5 bases). This CDR3 is 17 amino acids long. Trimming cost V 3 bases and J 6 bases, with 22 bases left between them. The germline gives CDR1 SGDLS, CDR2 YYNGEE.

This chain links TRBV18 with TRBJ2-3; a possible D gene is TRBD1 (5 bases). Germline values: CDR1 KGHSH, CDR2 LQKENI. Trimming took 6 bases from V and 8 from J, leaving 12 bases between them. The CDR3 is 12 residues long. The CDR3: CASSSDRITQYF. In DNA form, the CDR3 reads TGTGCCAGCTCGTCTGACAGAATTACGCAGTATTTT.

The table lists this clonotype with a few counts. The CDR3 DNA follows: TGCAGCGTTGAAGGCCAGGCAGCAAGGAGAACCCATAGGGATGAGCAGTTCTTC. This sequence encodes CSVEGQAARRTHRDEQFF. J is TRBJ2-1 and V is TRBV29-1; D call uncertain. The CDR3 sequence is 18 residues long. The germline V gene encodes CDR1 SQVTM and CDR2 ANQGSEA. Trimming stripped 1 base from V and 8 bases from J, with 27 bases between.

The sample holds many counts of this clonotype. The rearrangement links TRBV28 to TRBJ1-5, with TRBD1 matching over 10 bases. CDR1 and CDR2 (germline): MDHEN, SYDVKM. Trimming cost V 3 bases and J 5 bases; bases outside gene matches: 1. The CDR3 runs 14 residues. The CDR3 sequence: CASSFDRGHQPQHF. The CDR3 DNA follows: TGTGCCAGCAGTTTTGACAGGGGGCATCAGCCCCAGCATTTT.

The table lists this clonotype with many counts. V usage is TRBV18 and J usage is TRBJ2-7; D gene ambiguous. The CDR3 totals 14 residues. Germline V gene data show CDR1 as KGHSH and CDR2 as LQKENI. V was shortened by 0 bases and J by 0 bases, with 6 bases between the two germline ends. In nucleotides, the CDR3 is TGTGCCAGCTCACCACCCGCCGCCTCCTACGAGCAGTACTTC. It specifies CASSPPAASYEQYF.

This clonotype was recorded at least ten times. The V gene is TRBV24-1, the J gene TRBJ1-1; D gene unclear. Per the germline V gene, CDR1 is KGHDR and CDR2 is SFDVKD. Trimming took off 3 bases at V and 5 bases at J, with 6 bases between the two ends. The CDR3 runs to 12 residues. In DNA, the CDR3 is TGTGCCACCAGTGATAAGGGAACTGAAGCTTTCTTT. Protein product: CATSDKGTEAFF.

This clonotype was counted at least ten times. The chain combines TRBV12-3 or TRBV12-4 with TRBJ2-6; a weak D match, TRBD2 (6 bases). This CDR3 contains 16 residues. V lost 8 bases to trimming and J lost 0 bases, with 14 bases between them. The CDR3 sequence: CASGGQGGSGANVLTF. In DNA form, the CDR3 reads TGTGCCAGCGGAGGGCAGGGCGGCTCTGGGGCCAACGTCCTGACTTTC.

This clonotype was counted at least ten times. The CDR3 DNA reads as TGTGCCAGCAGCTTGTCAGGGATGGCGAAAGATACGCAGTATTTT. Translated, it gives CASSLSGMAKDTQYF. The chain links TRBV7-3 to TRBJ2-3; a possible D gene is TRBD1 (5 bases). This CDR3 spans 15 amino acids. V was cut by 3 bases and J by 5 bases, with 15 bases left in between. CDR1 and CDR2 (germline): SGHTA, FQGTGA.

Ten or more counts support this clonotype. The chain recombines TRBV3-1 with TRBJ2-5; TRBD1 matches at 7 bases. This CDR3 region has 16 residues. Germline lookup yields CDR1 LGHDT and CDR2 YNNKEL (reference sequence). The J segment lost 5 bases and the V segment lost 1 base, leaving 10 bases of the junction unmatched. The CDR3 reads CASSQVGKGGSETQYF. The CDR3 DNA reads as TGTGCCAGCAGCCAAGTGGGGAAAGGGGGCTCGGAGACCCAGTACTTC.

This clonotype has a count of ten or more. V and J are TRBV18 and TRBJ2-3; D might be TRBD2 (5 bases). The ends were cut back, 1 base at V and 0 bases at J, with 8 bases in the middle. The CDR3 runs 15 residues. Germline V gene sequence: CDR1 KGHSH, CDR2 LQKENI. As DNA, the CDR3 is TGTGCCAGCTCACCACGCGGGTCTAGCACAGATACGCAGTATTTT. Translation gives CASSPRGSSTDTQYF.

CDR3 sequence reads: CASTPEGNNEQFF. The CDR3 region has the DNA TGTGCCAGCACCCCCGAGGGAAACAATGAGCAGTTCTTC. The chain has TRBV5-6 and TRBJ2-1; tentatively, D is TRBD2 (5 bases). CDR3 length equals 13 residues. Germline-derived CDR1 and CDR2 are SGHDT and YYEEEE. V was trimmed by 6 bases and J by 5 bases, leaving 12 bases between them.

This clonotype was counted once. The gene calls are TRBV5-4 and TRBJ2-1; D is undetermined. Germline CDR1 is SGHNT and CDR2 is YYREEE (reference sequence). The length of the CDR3 is 13 residues. V was clipped by 7 bases and J by 5 bases, with 13 bases between them. CDR3: CASSHRLNNEQFF. CDR3 DNA sequence: TGTGCCAGCTCCCACAGACTCAACAATGAGCAGTTCTTC.

This clonotype has just one count. The gene calls are TRBV5-6 and TRBJ1-1; 7 positions match TRBD1. Germline V gene sequence: CDR1 SGHDT, CDR2 YYEEEE. This CDR3 comprises 15 residues. Losses at the gene ends were 5 bases for V and 1 base for J; bases not matched to a gene: 8. The CDR3 DNA reads as TGTGCCAGCAGTGGGGGCGACAGGGCGAACACTGAAGCTTTCTTT. Translated: CASSGGDRANTEAFF.

As DNA, the CDR3 is TGTGCCAGCAGTGAATCCGACAGGGTCGCCTACGAGCAGTACTTC. It translates to CASSESDRVAYEQYF. V usage is TRBV2 and J usage is TRBJ2-7; 7 positions agree with TRBD1. Germline CDR1 reads SNHLY; CDR2 reads FYNNEI. The trim removed 2 bases at V and 2 bases at J, leaving 6 bases unmatched. CDR3 length: 15 residues.

In this sample, this clonotype turned up many times. The CDR3 sequence is CASSVGGEQYF. The CDR3 DNA reads TGTGCCAGCAGCGTGGGTGGGGAGCAGTACTTC. The genes are TRBV9 and TRBJ2-7, with D uncertain. Trimming stripped 2 bases from V and 7 bases from J, with 7 bases between. The germline gives CDR1 SGDLS, CDR2 YYNGEE. The CDR3 extends over 11 amino acids. The variable domain in full, completed from reference TRBV9 and TRBJ2-7, reads DSGVTQTPKHLITATGQRVTLRCSPRSGDLSVYWYQQSLDQGLQFLIQYYNGEERAKGNILERFSAQQFPDLHSELNLSSLELGDSALYFCASSVGGEQYFGPGTRLTVT.

Points on this clonotype: This clone may be a read error of a much larger clone one base away. The chain is built from TRBV3-1 and TRBJ1-6; no clear D gene. The CDR3 has 13 residues. V was shortened by 2 bases and J by 8 bases, with 7 bases between the two germline ends. The germline V gene has CDR1 LGHDT and CDR2 YNNKEL (reference sequence). Here the CDR3 DNA reads TGTGCCAGCAGCCAAACGGCGCATTCACCCCTCCACTTT. Protein sequence: CASSQTAHSPLHF.

This clonotype was recorded many times. In DNA form, the CDR3 reads TGTGCCAGCAGCTTAGGGATGCAGCAGTACTTC. Residues: CASSLGMQQYF. The V call is TRBV11-2, the J call TRBJ2-7; unclear D gene. Trimming removed 1 base from V and 8 bases from J, with 6 bases in between. Germline V gives CDR1 SGHAT, CDR2 FQNNGV. There are 11 residues in the CDR3.

The chain couples TRBV20-1 to TRBJ1-1; no reliable D call. Germline V gene lookup returns CDR1 DFQATT and CDR2 SNEGSKA (reference sequence). Trimming left V 4 bases short and J 4 bases short, with 16 bases between. This CDR3 region has 14 residues. CDR3 sequence: CSAKGSISRTEAFF. The CDR3, as DNA: TGCAGTGCTAAGGGATCAATAAGTCGCACTGAAGCTTTCTTT.

The chain links TRBV7-9 to TRBJ1-3, with 7 bases matching TRBD1. Germline-derived CDR1 and CDR2 are SEHNR and FQNEAQ (reference sequence). The V segment lost 3 bases and the J segment 0 bases; nucleotides outside the gene matches: 5. This CDR3 comprises 16 residues. This CDR3 is CASSFNRDSSGNTIYF. CDR3 coding DNA: TGTGCCAGCAGCTTTAACAGGGACAGCTCTGGAAACACCATATATTTT.